This T cell receptor (beta chain) was observed in a study of early T cells in non-severe SARS-CoV-2 infection. As regards this clonotype: A much larger clone sits a single nucleotide away, making a read error possible. The conserved phenylalanine or tryptophan normally closing the CDR3 is absent here, so this likely arose from a read error. It is unclear where the CDR3 begins or ends on the DNA, so no DNA is shown, and the CDR3 is as TCRdb lists it.

Individual cDNA molecules carried attached unique molecular identifiers. TCRdb analysed the 5' RACE reads with MiXCR anew, one entry per CDR3 protein. The table shows tens of thousands of distinct CDR3 sequences, with 5% to 6% occurring only once. Germline V gene sequence: CDR1 MNHEY, CDR2 SVGEGT. From its first to its last residue, the CDR3 has 12 amino acids. Sequenced: whole blood. The receptor was isolated from an adult who was a healthcare worker with PCR-confirmed SARS-CoV-2 infection or an uninfected control (not recorded which). The chain links TRBV6-2 or TRBV6-3 to TRBJ1-4; TRBD1 reflects the table's D call only, with no check against the DNA. CDR3 protein: CASSYHGTQFSR.